The rows below give T cell receptor beta chains drawn from one sample of a study of metastatic and nonmetastatic thyroid tumors. TCRdb re-analyzed the PCR reads through MiXCR. In the table there are about 4,300 clones, less than 40% of which are singletons. Material for sequencing was adjacent normal tissue. All receptors derive from a female donor with papillary thyroid cancer or a benign thyroid nodule (not recorded which). Some clones in this sample may be carry-over from other donors' samples. Both conserved end residues are trimmed from each CDR3.

v_gene | CDR3aa
TRBV3-1 | ASSQEGTSVHEQY
TRBV11-2 | ASSLGRGGTGLLSYEQY
TRBV28 | ASSLWGSPGSYEQY
TRBV6-1 | ASSENSLRSTSGNEQF
TRBV9 | ASSQIRDRRDYGYT
TRBV6-4 | ASSDEDRGGGYQPQH
TRBV5-1 | ASADYTDTQY
TRBV6-1 | AIQQGDHSPLH
TRBV6-1 | ASKQGEVYEQY
TRBV20-1 | SARGDVGAYEQY
TRBV11-1 | ASSFRTDGMGEQY
TRBV6-2/TRBV6-3 | ASSGRGDRNEQF
TRBV28 | ASGASSYEQY
TRBV20-1 | SAPTRGEQF
TRBV6-1 | ASSENRPSGTGMFKEKLF
TRBV6-5 | ASSYLTGGSSYEQY
TRBV27 | ASSFVAGYNGGELF
TRBV27 | ASSFQGIGSEQY
TRBV5-1 | ASSSPRDRVDETQY
TRBV19 | ASSIIRASGRANREQF
TRBV9 | ASSSRTSLTANEQF
TRBV12-3/TRBV12-4 | ASSFSVPNEQF
TRBV13 | ASSAPASWVDTQY
TRBV11-1 | ASSLEGQRPRNTEAF
TRBV13 | ASSWGASYEQY
TRBV5-1 | ASGWDISYEQY
TRBV7-2 | ASSLAGTPSGANVLT
TRBV29-1 | SVEDLRTGEG
TRBV6-1 | ASGGQGSYEQY
TRBV10-3 | ASSAIAGEKYEQY
TRBV6-1 | ASRTGYSGNTIY
TRBV2 | ASSGDSVSTDTQY
TRBV14 | ASSRVGMGHT
TRBV28 | ASSGPGRGREGYGYT
TRBV7-2 | ASSLGTVAYEQY
TRBV20-1 | SAPGWGSGKYEQY
TRBV28 | ASSSAGGIHNEQF
TRBV27 | ASSLYTGINSPIH
TRBV11-2 | ASSLDPGPNGEQF
TRBV25-1 | ASSESTSGNEKLF
TRBV27 | ASSERAQNTGELF
TRBV3-1 | ASSRRSTPLANVLT
TRBV7-8 | ASSSPGGREIYEQY
TRBV7-1 | ASSPATIDSPRNNEQF
TRBV10-3 | AIRMRQDGSYGYT
TRBV30 | AADDGTWAF
TRBV27 | ASSASMIHNEQF
TRBV11-2 | ASSPDSGGNQPQH
TRBV20-1 | SARDRQDFTDTQY
TRBV20-1 | SARAEGRNYGYT
TRBV6-1 | ASSSDRVDLANEKLF
TRBV3-1 | ASSLGANEKLF
TRBV3-1 | ASSPRGTSLNEQF
TRBV27 | ASSPNGFGYT
TRBV4-1 | ASSQERFAYEQY